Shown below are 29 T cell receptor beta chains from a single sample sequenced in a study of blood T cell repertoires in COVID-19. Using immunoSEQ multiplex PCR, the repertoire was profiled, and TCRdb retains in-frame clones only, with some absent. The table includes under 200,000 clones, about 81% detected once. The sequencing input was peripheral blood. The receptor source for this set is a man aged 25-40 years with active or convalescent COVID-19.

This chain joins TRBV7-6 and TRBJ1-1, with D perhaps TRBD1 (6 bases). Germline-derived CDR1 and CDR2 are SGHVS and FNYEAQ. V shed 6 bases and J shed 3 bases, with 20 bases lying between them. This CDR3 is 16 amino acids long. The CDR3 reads CASSLGGPLGDTEAFF. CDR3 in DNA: TGTGCCAGCAGTCTAGGGGGACCTCTTGGGGACACTGAAGCTTTCTTT.

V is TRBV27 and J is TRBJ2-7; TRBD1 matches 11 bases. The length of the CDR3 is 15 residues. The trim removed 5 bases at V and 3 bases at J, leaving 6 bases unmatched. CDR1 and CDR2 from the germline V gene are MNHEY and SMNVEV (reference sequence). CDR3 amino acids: CASSRAGTGGYEQYF. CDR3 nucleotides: TGTGCCAGCAGTAGAGCCGGGACAGGGGGCTACGAGCAGTACTTC.

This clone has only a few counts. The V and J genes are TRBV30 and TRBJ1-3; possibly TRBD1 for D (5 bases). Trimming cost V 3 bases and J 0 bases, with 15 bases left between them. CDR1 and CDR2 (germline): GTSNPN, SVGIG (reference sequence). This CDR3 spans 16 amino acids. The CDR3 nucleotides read TGTGCCTGGAGGGCGAGGGGAGGGGTCTCTGGAAACACCATATATTTT. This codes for CAWRARGGVSGNTIYF.

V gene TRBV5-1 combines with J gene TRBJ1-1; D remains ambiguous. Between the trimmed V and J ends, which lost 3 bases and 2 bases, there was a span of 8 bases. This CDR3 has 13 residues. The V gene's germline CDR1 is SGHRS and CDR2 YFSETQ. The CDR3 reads CASSSESNTEAFF. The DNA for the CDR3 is TGCGCCAGCAGCTCCGAGAGTAACACTGAAGCTTTCTTT.

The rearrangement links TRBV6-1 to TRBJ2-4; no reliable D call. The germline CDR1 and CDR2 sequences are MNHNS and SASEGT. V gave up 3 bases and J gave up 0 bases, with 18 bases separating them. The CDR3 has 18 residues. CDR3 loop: CASSDSGFALLAKNIQYF. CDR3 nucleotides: TGTGCCAGCAGTGATTCCGGGTTTGCCCTACTAGCCAAAAACATTCAGTACTTC.

This CDR3 is CASSYSGLAGAAEQYF. The CDR3 nucleotides are TGTGCCAGCAGTTACTCGGGACTAGCGGGAGCCGCCGAGCAGTACTTC. V is TRBV6-5 and J is TRBJ2-7; TRBD2 matches 14 bases. The CDR3 is 16 amino acids. The junction had 4 bases not matched to a gene; V was cut back by 0 bases and J by 6 bases. Germline CDR1 MNHEY, CDR2 SVGAGI.

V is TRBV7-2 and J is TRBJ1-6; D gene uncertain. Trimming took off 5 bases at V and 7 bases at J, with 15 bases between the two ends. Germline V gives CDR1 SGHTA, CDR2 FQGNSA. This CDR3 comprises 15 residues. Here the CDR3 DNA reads TGTGCCAGCAGCGTCGCGGCGGGCCCCAATTCACCCCTCCACTTT. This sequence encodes CASSVAAGPNSPLHF.

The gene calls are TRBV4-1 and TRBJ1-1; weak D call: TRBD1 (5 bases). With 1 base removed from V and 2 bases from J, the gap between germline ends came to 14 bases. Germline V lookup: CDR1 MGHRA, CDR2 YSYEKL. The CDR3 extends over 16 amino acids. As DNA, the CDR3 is TGCGCCAGCAGCCAAGCTACGGGGGTCTTTAACACTGAAGCTTTCTTT. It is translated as CASSQATGVFNTEAFF.

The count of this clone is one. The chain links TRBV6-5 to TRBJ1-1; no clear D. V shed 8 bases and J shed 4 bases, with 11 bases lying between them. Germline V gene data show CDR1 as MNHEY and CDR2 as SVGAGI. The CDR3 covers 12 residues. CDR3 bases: TGTGCCAGCGTCGGGGTGGGCACTGAAGCTTTCTTT. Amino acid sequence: CASVGVGTEAFF.

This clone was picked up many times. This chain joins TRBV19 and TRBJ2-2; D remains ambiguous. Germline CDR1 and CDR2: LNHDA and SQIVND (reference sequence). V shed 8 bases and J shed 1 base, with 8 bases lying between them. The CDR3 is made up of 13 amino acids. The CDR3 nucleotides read TGTGCCAGTGCTCACAAGAACACCGGGGAGCTGTTTTTT. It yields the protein CASAHKNTGELFF.

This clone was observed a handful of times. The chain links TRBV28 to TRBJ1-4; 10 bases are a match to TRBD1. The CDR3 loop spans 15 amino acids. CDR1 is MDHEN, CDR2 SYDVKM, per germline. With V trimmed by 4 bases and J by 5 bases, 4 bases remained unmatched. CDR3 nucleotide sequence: TGTGCCAGCAGTTGGGACAGGGGCCACAATGAAAAACTGTTTTTT. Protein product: CASSWDRGHNEKLFF.

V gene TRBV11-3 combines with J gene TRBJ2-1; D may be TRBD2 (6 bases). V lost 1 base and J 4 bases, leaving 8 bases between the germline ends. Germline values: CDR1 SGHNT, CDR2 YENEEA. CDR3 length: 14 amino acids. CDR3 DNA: TGTGCCAGCAGCTTAGCGGGAGCGTACAATGAGCAGTTCTTC. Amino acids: CASSLAGAYNEQFF.

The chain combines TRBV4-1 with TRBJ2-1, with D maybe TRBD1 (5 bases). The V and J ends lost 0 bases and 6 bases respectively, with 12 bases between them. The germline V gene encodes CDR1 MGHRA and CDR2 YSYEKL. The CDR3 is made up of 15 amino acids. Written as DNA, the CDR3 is TGCGCCAGCAGCCAAGATAGGGGTCGAGGCAATGAGCAGTTCTTC. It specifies CASSQDRGRGNEQFF.

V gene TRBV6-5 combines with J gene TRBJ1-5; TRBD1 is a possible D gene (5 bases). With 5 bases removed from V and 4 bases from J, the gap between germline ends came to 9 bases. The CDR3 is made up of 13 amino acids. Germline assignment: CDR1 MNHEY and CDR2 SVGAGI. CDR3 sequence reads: CASSLQGNQPQHF. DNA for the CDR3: TGTGCCAGCAGTCTTCAGGGTAATCAGCCCCAGCATTTT.

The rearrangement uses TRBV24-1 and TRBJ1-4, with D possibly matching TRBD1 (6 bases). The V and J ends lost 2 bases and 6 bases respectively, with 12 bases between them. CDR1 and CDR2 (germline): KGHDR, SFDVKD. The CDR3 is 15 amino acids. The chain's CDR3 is CATSDSRGAHEKLFF. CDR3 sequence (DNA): TGTGCCACCAGTGATTCCAGGGGAGCCCATGAAAAACTGTTTTTT.

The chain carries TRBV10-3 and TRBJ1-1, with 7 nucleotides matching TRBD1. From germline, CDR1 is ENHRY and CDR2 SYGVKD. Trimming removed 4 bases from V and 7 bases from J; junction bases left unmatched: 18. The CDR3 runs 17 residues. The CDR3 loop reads CAISGTWTGSEQGEAFF. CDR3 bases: TGTGCCATCAGTGGGACCTGGACAGGATCAGAACAGGGTGAAGCTTTCTTT.

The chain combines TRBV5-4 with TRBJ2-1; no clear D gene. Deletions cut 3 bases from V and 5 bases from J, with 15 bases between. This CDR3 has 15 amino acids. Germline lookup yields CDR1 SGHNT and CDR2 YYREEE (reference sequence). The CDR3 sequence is CASSSENGLDNEQFF. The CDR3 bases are TGTGCCAGCAGCTCCGAAAACGGTTTGGACAATGAGCAGTTCTTC. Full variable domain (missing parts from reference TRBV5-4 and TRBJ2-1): ETGVTQSPTHLIKTRGQQVTLRCSSQSGHNTVSWYQQALGQGPQFIFQYYREEENGRGNFPPRFSGLQFPNYSSELNVNALELDDSALYLCASSSENGLDNEQFFGPGTRLTVL.

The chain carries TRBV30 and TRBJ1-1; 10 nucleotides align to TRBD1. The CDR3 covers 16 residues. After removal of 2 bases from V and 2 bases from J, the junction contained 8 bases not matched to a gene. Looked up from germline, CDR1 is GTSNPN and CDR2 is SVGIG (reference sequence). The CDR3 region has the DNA TGTGCCTGGAGTCGGTCGGGGACAGGGGTAAACACTGAAGCTTTCTTT. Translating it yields CAWSRSGTGVNTEAFF.

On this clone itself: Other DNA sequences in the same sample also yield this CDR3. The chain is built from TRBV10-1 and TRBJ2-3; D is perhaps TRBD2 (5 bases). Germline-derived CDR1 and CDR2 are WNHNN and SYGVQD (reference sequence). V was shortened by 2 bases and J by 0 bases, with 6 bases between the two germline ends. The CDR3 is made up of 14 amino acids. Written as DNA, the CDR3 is TGCGCCAGCAGTGAGGAGGGAAGCACAGATACGCAGTATTTT. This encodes CASSEEGSTDTQYF.

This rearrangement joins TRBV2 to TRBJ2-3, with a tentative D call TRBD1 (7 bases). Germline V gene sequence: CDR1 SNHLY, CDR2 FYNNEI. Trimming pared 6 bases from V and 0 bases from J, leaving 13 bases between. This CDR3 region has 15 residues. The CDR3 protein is CASRLTGTSTDTQYF. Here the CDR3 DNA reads TGTGCCAGCAGGTTGACAGGGACTAGCACAGATACGCAGTATTTT.

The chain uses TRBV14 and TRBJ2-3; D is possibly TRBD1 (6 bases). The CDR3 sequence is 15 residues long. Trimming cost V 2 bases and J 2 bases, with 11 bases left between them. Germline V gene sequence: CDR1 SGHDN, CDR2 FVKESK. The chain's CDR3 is CASSQMGAPTDTQYF. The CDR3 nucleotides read TGTGCCAGCAGCCAAATGGGGGCGCCCACAGATACGCAGTATTTT.

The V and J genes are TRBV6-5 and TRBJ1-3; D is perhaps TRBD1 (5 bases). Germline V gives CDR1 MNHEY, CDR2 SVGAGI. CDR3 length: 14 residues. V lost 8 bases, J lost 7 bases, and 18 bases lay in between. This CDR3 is CASREDISRNTIYF. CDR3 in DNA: TGTGCCAGCCGAGAGGACATATCTCGGAACACCATATATTTT.

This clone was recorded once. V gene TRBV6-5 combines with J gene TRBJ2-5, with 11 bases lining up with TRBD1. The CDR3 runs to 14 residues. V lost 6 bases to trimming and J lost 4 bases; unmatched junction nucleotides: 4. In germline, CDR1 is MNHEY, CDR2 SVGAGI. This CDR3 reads CASRMGQGVETQYF. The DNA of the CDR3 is TGTGCCAGCAGGATGGGACAGGGGGTAGAGACCCAGTACTTC.

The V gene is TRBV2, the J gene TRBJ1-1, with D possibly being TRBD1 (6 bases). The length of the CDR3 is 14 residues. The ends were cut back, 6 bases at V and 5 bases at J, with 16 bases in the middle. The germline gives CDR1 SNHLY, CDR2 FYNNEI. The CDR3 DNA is TGTGCCAGCAGGAGAGGGCAGGGGTGGACTGAAGCTTTCTTT. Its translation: CASRRGQGWTEAFF.

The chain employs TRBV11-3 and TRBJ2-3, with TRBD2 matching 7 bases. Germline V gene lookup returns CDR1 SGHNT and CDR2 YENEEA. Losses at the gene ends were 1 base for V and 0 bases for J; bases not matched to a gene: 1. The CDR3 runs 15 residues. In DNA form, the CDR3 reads TGTGCCAGCAGCTTAGGTAGCGGGAGCACAGATACGCAGTATTTT. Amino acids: CASSLGSGSTDTQYF.

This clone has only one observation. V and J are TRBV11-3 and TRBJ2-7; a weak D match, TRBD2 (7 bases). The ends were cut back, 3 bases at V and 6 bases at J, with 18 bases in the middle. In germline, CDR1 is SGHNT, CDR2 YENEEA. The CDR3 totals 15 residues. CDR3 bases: TGTGCCAGCAGCTTCGAGATCGGGGGGCGCGTCGAGCAGTACTTC. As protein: CASSFEIGGRVEQYF.

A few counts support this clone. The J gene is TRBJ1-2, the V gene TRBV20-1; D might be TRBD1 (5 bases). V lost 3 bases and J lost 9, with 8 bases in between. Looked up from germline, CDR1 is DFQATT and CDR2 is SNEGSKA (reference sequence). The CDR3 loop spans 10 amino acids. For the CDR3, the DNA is TGCAGTGCTAGGGGACTTAGCTACACCTTC. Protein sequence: CSARGLSYTF.

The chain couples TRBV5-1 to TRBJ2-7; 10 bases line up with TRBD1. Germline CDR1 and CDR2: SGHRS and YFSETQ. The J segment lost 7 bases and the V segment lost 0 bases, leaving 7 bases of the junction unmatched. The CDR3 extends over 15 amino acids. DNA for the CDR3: TGCGCCAGCAGCTTGGGGGGGACAGGGGAGAGGGAGCAGTACTTC. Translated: CASSLGGTGEREQYF.

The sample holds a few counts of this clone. Here the CDR3 reads CASSQTALRGYTF. CDR3 DNA: TGTGCCAGCAGCCAGACAGCCTTGAGGGGCTACACCTTC. The rearrangement uses TRBV5-6 and TRBJ1-2; the D gene is possibly TRBD1 (5 bases). The germline V and J ends were trimmed by 4 bases and 8 bases, with 15 bases remaining between them. Germline loops: CDR1 SGHDT, CDR2 YYEEEE. The CDR3 contains 13 residues.